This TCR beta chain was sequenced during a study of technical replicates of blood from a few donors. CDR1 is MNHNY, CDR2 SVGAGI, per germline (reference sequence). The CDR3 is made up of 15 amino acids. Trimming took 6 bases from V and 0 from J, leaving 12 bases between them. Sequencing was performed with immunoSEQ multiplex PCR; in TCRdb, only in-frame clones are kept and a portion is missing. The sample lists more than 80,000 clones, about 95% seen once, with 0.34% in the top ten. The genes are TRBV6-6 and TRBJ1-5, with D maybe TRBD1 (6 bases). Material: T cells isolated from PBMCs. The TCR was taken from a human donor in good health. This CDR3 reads CASRTNRVSNQPQHF. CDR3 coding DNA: TGTGCCAGCAGGACGAACAGGGTTAGCAATCAGCCCCAGCATTTT.